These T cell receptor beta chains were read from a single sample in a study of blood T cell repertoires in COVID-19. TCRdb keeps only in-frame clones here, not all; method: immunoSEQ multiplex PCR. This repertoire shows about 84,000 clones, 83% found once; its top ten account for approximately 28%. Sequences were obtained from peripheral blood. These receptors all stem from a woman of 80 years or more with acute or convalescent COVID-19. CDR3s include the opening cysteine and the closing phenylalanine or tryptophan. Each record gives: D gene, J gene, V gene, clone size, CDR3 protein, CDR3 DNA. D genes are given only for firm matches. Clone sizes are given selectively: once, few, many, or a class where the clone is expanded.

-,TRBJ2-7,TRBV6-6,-,CASRPGIYEQYF,TGTGCCAGCAGACCAGGGATTTACGAGCAGTACTTC
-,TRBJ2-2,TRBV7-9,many,CASSPSNTGELFF,TGTGCCAGCAGCCCATCCAACACCGGGGAGCTGTTTTTT
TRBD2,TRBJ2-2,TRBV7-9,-,CASRLAGKNTGELFF,TGTGCCAGCAGACTAGCGGGAAAGAACACCGGGGAGCTGTTTTTT
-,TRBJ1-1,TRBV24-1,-,CATSDFVGGFRVKNTEAFF,TGTGCCACCAGTGATTTTGTGGGGGGGTTCAGGGTCAAGAACACTGAAGCTTTCTTT
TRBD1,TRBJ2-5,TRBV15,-,CATSTGQKETQYF,TGTGCCACCAGCACGGGACAGAAAGAGACCCAGTACTTC
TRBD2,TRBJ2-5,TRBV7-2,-,CASSLWPLAGQETQYF,TGTGCCAGCAGCTTATGGCCACTAGCGGGACAAGAGACCCAGTACTTC
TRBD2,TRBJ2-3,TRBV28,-,CASRPPSGRAADTQYF,TGTGCCAGCAGACCACCTAGCGGGAGGGCCGCAGATACGCAGTATTTT
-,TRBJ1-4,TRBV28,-,CASSFPPGAGEKLFF,TGTGCCAGCAGTTTCCCCCCAGGGGCCGGTGAAAAACTGTTTTTT
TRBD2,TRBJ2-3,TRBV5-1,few,CASSTSGTETDTQYF,TGCGCCAGCAGCACTAGCGGGACGGAGACAGATACGCAGTATTTT
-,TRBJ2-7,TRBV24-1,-,CATSQGYEQYF,TGTGCCACCAGCCAGGGTTACGAGCAGTACTTC
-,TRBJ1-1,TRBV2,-,CASSASTEAFF,TGTGCCAGCAGTGCGAGCACTGAAGCTTTCTTT
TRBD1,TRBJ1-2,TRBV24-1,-,CATSDFTGAVDGYTF,TGTGCCACCAGTGATTTTACAGGGGCCGTGGATGGCTACACCTTC
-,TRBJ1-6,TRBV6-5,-,CAGRTNNSPLHF,TGTGCCGGACGGACAAATAATTCACCCCTCCACTTT
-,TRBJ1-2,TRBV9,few,CASTDTGNYGYTF,TGTGCCAGCACCGACACAGGGAACTATGGCTACACCTTC
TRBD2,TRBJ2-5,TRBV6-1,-,CASSDPFGTSGQETQYF,TGTGCCAGCAGTGATCCCTTTGGGACTAGCGGCCAAGAGACCCAGTACTTC
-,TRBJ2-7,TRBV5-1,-,CASSLVASYEQYF,TGCGCCAGCAGCTTGGTAGCCTCCTACGAGCAGTACTTC
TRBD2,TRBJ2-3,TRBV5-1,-,CASSLLAGGPIPDTQYF,TGCGCCAGCAGCTTACTAGCGGGAGGGCCTATCCCAGATACGCAGTATTTT
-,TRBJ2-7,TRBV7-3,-,CASSLNSGFSYEQYF,TGTGCCAGCAGCCTCAACTCAGGGTTTTCGTACGAGCAGTACTTC
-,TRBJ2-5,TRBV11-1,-,CASSQNTGNQETQYF,TGTGCCAGCAGCCAGAACACAGGGAACCAAGAGACCCAGTACTTC
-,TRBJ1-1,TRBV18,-,CASSTGGGRNTEAFF,TGTGCCAGCTCAACCGGGGGGGGACGGAACACTGAAGCTTTCTTT
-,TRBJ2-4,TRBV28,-,CASSFGGGRGHIQYF,TGTGCCAGCAGTTTCGGTGGGGGCCGAGGTCACATTCAGTACTTC
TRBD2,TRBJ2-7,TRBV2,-,CASSAPGTSGTYEQYF,TGTGCCAGCAGTGCCCCCGGGACTAGCGGGACCTACGAGCAGTACTTC
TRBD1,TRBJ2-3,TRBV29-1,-,CSVGGQGRSTDTQYF,TGCAGCGTGGGGGGACAGGGGCGGAGCACAGATACGCAGTATTTT
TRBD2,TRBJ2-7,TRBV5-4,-,CASSLFSGGDEQYF,TGTGCCAGCAGCTTGTTTAGCGGGGGGGACGAGCAGTACTTC
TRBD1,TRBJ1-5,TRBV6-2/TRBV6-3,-,CASSSRFGQGFDQPQHF,TGTGCCAGCAGTTCTCGCTTTGGACAGGGGTTCGATCAGCCCCAGCATTTT
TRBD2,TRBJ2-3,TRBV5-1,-,CASSLPGLAGVIDTQYF,TGCGCCAGCAGCCTCCCTGGACTAGCGGGAGTGATAGATACGCAGTATTTT
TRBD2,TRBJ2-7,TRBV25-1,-,CASSEWREPHEQYF,TGTGCCAGCAGTGAATGGCGGGAGCCCCACGAGCAGTACTTC
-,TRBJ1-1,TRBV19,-,CASSIAAPGTAFF,TGTGCCAGTAGTATAGCGGCCCCAGGTACGGCTTTCTTT
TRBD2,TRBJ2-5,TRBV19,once,CASSIPGLGGAETQYF,TGTGCCAGTAGTATACCGGGACTAGGGGGAGCAGAGACCCAGTACTTC
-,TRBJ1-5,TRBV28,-,CASSSGQLDQPQHF,TGTGCCAGCAGTTCCGGACAGTTGGATCAGCCCCAGCATTTT